This T cell receptor beta chain was captured in a study of OX40 agonist ivuxolimab in advanced cancers. Produced via immunoSEQ multiplex PCR; TCRdb's table is partial and in-frame only. The sample yields roughly 150,000 clones, 90% to 95% seen once. CDR1 and CDR2 (germline): MDHEN, SYDVKM. V was pared by 4 bases and J by 8 bases, with 7 bases of the junction left unmatched. The CDR3 loop spans 14 amino acids. This clone was counted a single time. Sequencing used CD4+ or CD8+ T cells sorted from blood, obtained in a trial of the OX40 agonist ivuxolimab. The sequence came from an adult with an advanced solid tumor such as melanoma, head and neck, liver or kidney cancer. The V gene is TRBV28, the J gene TRBJ2-1; TRBD2 aligns across 8 bases. The CDR3 DNA reads TGTGCCAGCAGTTCGCCGGGACTAGACCATGAGCAGTTCTTC. Translating gives CASSSPGLDHEQFF. Based on the CDR3 plus reference TRBV28 and TRBJ2-1, the full variable domain is DVKVTQSSRYLVKRTGEKVFLECVQDMDHENMFWYRQDPGLGLRLIYFSYDVKMKEKGDIPEGYSVSREKKERFSLILESASTNQTSMYLCASSSPGLDHEQFFGPGTRLTVL.